This T cell receptor beta chain was recorded in a study of early T cells in non-severe SARS-CoV-2 infection. Study findings and constraints: VDJdb matching, biased toward anti-spike CD8 responses, missed private and CD4 specificities.

The TCR library protocol attached unique molecular identifiers to the individual cDNA molecules. Via MiXCR, TCRdb re-called the 5' RACE reads, giving one row per CDR3 protein. The sample holds over 30,000 distinct CDR3 sequences, approximately 5% seen once. CDR1 is MGHRA and CDR2 is YSYEKL in the germline V gene. This CDR3 spans 11 amino acids. The V gene lost 1 base and the J gene lost 8 bases, with 2 bases spanning the gap. About this clonotype: The antigen is not known.

Sequenced material: whole blood. This chain uses TRBV4-1 with TRBJ1-4; unclear D gene. The receptor was derived from an adult who was a healthcare worker with PCR-confirmed SARS-CoV-2 infection or an uninfected control (not recorded which). CDR3 amino acids: CASSQGEKLFF. CDR3 nucleotides: TGCGCCAGCAGCCAAGGAGAAAAACTGTTTTTT.